The T cell receptor (beta chain) under discussion was sequenced for a study of cytomegalovirus exposure and HLA in healthy donors. Points on this clone: The antigen remains unidentified.

The PCR made use of 60 Vbeta and 13 Jbeta primers. The table came from immunoSEQ multiplex PCR; TCRdb's copy has only in-frame clones and leaves some out. The table lists 100,000 or so clones, roughly four fifths of them singletons, with 9.6% in the top ten. Study-wide results and limits: The authors listed approximately 150 TCR beta chains as cytomegalovirus-associated. Later analysis identified a missense DCLRE1C variant that was linked to TCR beta V- and J-gene trimming.

Healthy donors of bone marrow made up the group. The CDR3 runs to 14 residues. Trimming shortened V by 1 base and J by 5 bases, and 11 bases separated the two germline ends. The germline gives CDR1 MNHNS, CDR2 SASEGT. V is TRBV6-1 and J is TRBJ2-5; unclear D gene. The specimen was PBMCs. This receptor was taken from a male donor in good health and CMV-seropositive. The CDR3 nucleotides read TGTGCCAGCAGTGAAGGGGTCCAGGTGGAGACCCAGTACTTC. Amino acids: CASSEGVQVETQYF.